Included here is one T cell receptor (beta chain) sequence, with context. Its target is not known. This sample was taken from a study of graft-versus-host responses after intestinal transplantation. The CDR3 contains 16 residues. Germline lookup yields CDR1 SGHTA and CDR2 FQGNSA. V dropped 5 bases and J dropped 3; count of bases not matched to a gene: 13. The data were produced by immunoSEQ multiplex PCR, yet TCRdb's version contains in-frame clones alone and is incomplete. The sample holds approximately 85,000 clones, approximately 90% seen once. The TCR sequence derives from a human donor who was the organ donor for an intestinal transplant. The material was unstimulated CD8+ T cells sorted from spleen or lymph node cells, obtained before transplant. The chain recombines TRBV7-2 with TRBJ2-7; the match to TRBD1 covers 7 bases. The CDR3 bases are TGTGCCAGCAGCCCAAGTAGGGACAGTGGGAACTACGAGCAGTACTTC. Translation: CASSPSRDSGNYEQYF.